Reported below is one T cell receptor beta chain. The sample belongs to a study of blood T cell repertoires in COVID-19. The wider study: Whether acute or convalescent, the COVID-19 samples came from the United States, Italy and Spain. Sample material is recorded as cDNA or gDNA derived from T cells, B-cell-depleted T cells, or PBMCs.

Original handling: Estimation of nucleated cell counts relied on the amplification of reference gene primers. This table comes from immunoSEQ multiplex PCR, and its TCRdb copy is limited to in-frame clones, with some not included. The DNA gave D and trimming, while V, J and clone size come from that table. The data show approximately 170,000 clones, just over 85% seen once. The sample comprised peripheral blood. This TCR derives from a man between 45 and 60 years old with active or convalescent COVID-19.

The CDR3 reads CASRREITGELFF. The CDR3 DNA is TGTGCCAGTAGGCGAGAGATCACCGGGGAGCTGTTTTTT. The rearrangement uses TRBV19 and TRBJ2-2; the D is unclear. The length of the CDR3 is 13 residues. The germline V and J ends were trimmed by 6 bases and 4 bases, with 9 bases remaining between them. Germline lookup yields CDR1 LNHDA and CDR2 SQIVND (reference sequence). Complete variable domain (other parts from reference TRBV19 and TRBJ2-2): DGGITQSPKYLFRKEGQNVTLSCEQNLNHDAMYWYRQDPGQGLRLIYYSQIVNDFQKGDIAEGYSVSREKKESFPLTVTSAQKNPTAFYLCASRREITGELFFGEGSRLTVL.